Listed below are T cell receptor beta chains from one sample, sequenced in a study of blood T cell repertoires in COVID-19. Data came from immunoSEQ multiplex PCR; TCRdb stores just in-frame clones and leaves some out. Of more than 200,000 clones listed, approximately 89% were seen once; the top ten hold 3.7%. The material sequenced was PBMCs or T cells enriched from blood (not recorded which). These receptors originate from a woman aged 30 to 39 who had been exposed to COVID-19. Each CDR3 is given with its conserved first and last residue. D genes are given only for firm matches. The size entry is marked missing in some rows and otherwise reads once, few, many or a size class.

>TRBJ1-5|TRBV27|.|.
CASSLFGGYNQPQHF
TGTGCCAGCAGTTTATTCGGCGGATACAATCAGCCCCAGCATTTT
>TRBJ2-4|TRBV29-1|TRBD1|few
CSVVQGANIQYF
TGCAGCGTTGTACAGGGGGCGAACATTCAGTACTTC
>TRBJ2-2|TRBV12-5|.|.
CASGVLAGGELFF
TGTGCTAGTGGGGTTCTAGCCGGAGGGGAGCTGTTTTTT
>TRBJ2-5|TRBV11-2|.|.
CASSFRDQETQYF
TGTGCCAGCAGCTTCAGGGACCAAGAGACCCAGTACTTC
>TRBJ2-4|TRBV25-1|.|.
CAILEGTAIAKNIQYF
TGTGCCATCCTGGAGGGGACAGCTATAGCCAAAAACATTCAGTACTTC
>TRBJ2-2|TRBV3-1/TRBV3-2|.|.
CASSQDTGYRVDGELFF
TGTGCCAGCAGCCAAGATACGGGTTATCGGGTCGACGGGGAGCTGTTTTTT
>TRBJ2-6|TRBV27|.|.
CASSLIALTRTTGANVLTF
TGTGCCAGCAGTTTAATCGCCCTGACTAGAACGACTGGGGCCAACGTCCTGACTTTC
>TRBJ2-1|TRBV15|TRBD1|.
CATSTRWDRALQFF
TGTGCCACCAGCACCCGTTGGGACAGAGCTTTGCAGTTCTTC
>TRBJ1-3|TRBV30|.|once
CAWSAGGVGNTIYF
TGTGCCTGGAGTGCGGGAGGGGTCGGAAACACCATATATTTT
>TRBJ2-1|TRBV5-6|.|.
CASTPVPGNYEQFF
TGTGCCAGCACTCCCGTTCCGGGGAACTATGAGCAGTTCTTC
>TRBJ2-7|TRBV5-1|.|.
CASSESGDEQYF
TGCGCCAGCAGCGAATCGGGTGACGAGCAGTACTTC
>TRBJ2-5|TRBV27|TRBD2|.
CASRASGRAGETQYF
TGTGCCAGCAGGGCTAGCGGGAGGGCCGGAGAGACCCAGTACTTC
>TRBJ2-1|TRBV15|TRBD2|.
CATSRGNSGRGYNEQFF
TGTGCCACCAGCAGAGGAAATAGCGGGAGGGGCTACAATGAGCAGTTCTTC
>TRBJ1-5|TRBV10-3|TRBD1|.
CATQGEGNQPQHF
TGTGCCACCCAGGGGGAGGGCAATCAGCCCCAGCATTTT
>TRBJ1-1|TRBV5-1|TRBD1|.
CASSQTGRNTEAFF
TGCGCCAGCAGCCAGACAGGGCGGAACACTGAAGCTTTCTTT
>TRBJ2-3|TRBV4-1|TRBD2|.
CASSQKGLAYSTDTQYF
TGCGCCAGCAGCCAAAAGGGACTAGCCTATTCCACAGATACGCAGTATTTT
>TRBJ1-1|TRBV6-5|.|.
CASIMWGGNTEAFF
TGTGCCAGCATAATGTGGGGAGGAAACACTGAAGCTTTCTTT
>TRBJ2-1|TRBV10-3|TRBD2|.
CAIRPGLAGGGDEQFF
TGTGCCATCAGGCCGGGACTAGCGGGAGGTGGAGATGAGCAGTTCTTC
>TRBJ2-3|TRBV7-2|TRBD2|once
CASSPSGITTDTQYF
TGTGCCAGCAGCCCCAGCGGGATTACGACAGATACGCAGTATTTT
>TRBJ2-1|TRBV19|TRBD2|once
CASSIPSGRASNEQFF
TGTGCCAGTAGTATTCCTAGCGGGAGGGCTTCCAATGAGCAGTTCTTC
>TRBJ2-7|TRBV5-1|.|.
CASSLDRYLNEQYF
TGCGCCAGCAGCTTGGACAGATACTTGAACGAGCAGTACTTC
>TRBJ2-5|TRBV30|TRBD2|once
CAWSTVERELGETQYF
TGTGCCTGGAGTACCGTTGAGCGGGAGCTAGGGGAGACCCAGTACTTC
>TRBJ1-1|TRBV12-3/TRBV12-4|.|.
CASSAERNTEAFF
TGTGCCAGCAGTGCAGAACGGAACACTGAAGCTTTCTTT
>TRBJ2-2|TRBV4-1|TRBD2|.
CASSHPGLAGGPSKGELFF
TGCGCCAGCAGCCATCCGGGACTAGCGGGAGGGCCCTCTAAGGGGGAGCTGTTTTTT
>TRBJ2-2|TRBV19|.|.
CASGANTGELFF
TGTGCCAGTGGGGCAAACACCGGGGAGCTGTTTTTT
>TRBJ1-2|TRBV9|TRBD1|.
CASPITDRGISCGYTF
TGTGCCAGCCCTATAACAGACAGGGGAATTTCTTGTGGCTACACCTTC
>TRBJ1-2|TRBV19|TRBD1|.
CASSGQAANYGYTF
TGTGCCAGTAGTGGACAGGCAGCTAACTATGGCTACACCTTC
>TRBJ1-2|TRBV30|.|.
CAWSHSSGYTF
TGTGCCTGGAGTCACTCGTCGGGCTACACCTTC
>TRBJ2-3|TRBV10-1|TRBD1|.
CASSGGQGTDTQYF
TGCGCCAGCAGTGGGGGACAGGGCACAGATACGCAGTATTTT
>TRBJ1-2|TRBV28|TRBD1|.
CASSSIVEQGNYGYTF
TGTGCCAGCAGTTCTATAGTTGAACAGGGGAACTATGGCTACACCTTC
>TRBJ2-5|TRBV6-5|TRBD2|once
CASSFTSGRTQYF
TGTGCCAGCAGTTTTACTAGCGGGAGGACCCAGTACTTC
>TRBJ1-4|TRBV19|TRBD1|.
CASSKQGWEKLFF
TGTGCCAGTAGCAAACAGGGGTGGGAAAAACTGTTTTTT
>TRBJ2-3|TRBV28|TRBD2|.
CASRLGTSGTYSTDTQYF
TGTGCCAGCAGACTCGGGACTAGCGGGACTTATAGCACAGATACGCAGTATTTT
>TRBJ2-7|TRBV14|TRBD2|.
CASLGRPFPYEQYF
TGTGCCAGCCTCGGGAGGCCCTTTCCCTACGAGCAGTACTTC
>TRBJ1-3|TRBV20-1|.|.
CSARTGNTIYF
TGCAGTGCTCGGACAGGAAACACCATATATTTT
>TRBJ1-5|TRBV2|.|.
CASRGVGILQPQHF
TGTGCCAGCCGGGGGGTGGGCATACTTCAGCCCCAGCATTTT
>TRBJ2-2|TRBV3-1/TRBV3-2|.|.
CASSPDLYTGELFF
TGTGCCAGCAGCCCGGACTTGTACACCGGGGAGCTGTTTTTT
>TRBJ2-7|TRBV18|.|.
CASSPGYSGSEQYF
TGTGCCAGCTCACCAGGCTATTCGGGTAGCGAGCAGTACTTC
>TRBJ1-1|TRBV6-5|TRBD1|.
CASSRTGVEAFF
TGTGCCAGCAGTAGGACAGGGGTCGAAGCTTTCTTT
>TRBJ2-1|TRBV18|.|.
CASSLRELSSYNEQFF
TGTGCCAGCTCACTTCGGGAACTAAGCTCCTACAATGAGCAGTTCTTC
>TRBJ2-7|TRBV9|.|few
CASGPLSSYEQYF
TGTGCCTCTGGGCCGCTAAGCTCCTACGAGCAGTACTTC
>TRBJ1-1|TRBV4-1|TRBD1|.
CASSQPGQAITEAFF
TGCGCCAGCAGCCAACCGGGACAGGCGATTACTGAAGCTTTCTTT
>TRBJ1-3|TRBV5-4|.|.
CASSVAGGIGNTIYF
TGTGCCAGCAGCGTGGCGGGGGGGATAGGAAACACCATATATTTT
>TRBJ1-2|TRBV3-1/TRBV3-2|.|.
CASSRSRVDYGYTF
TGTGCCAGCAGCCGCTCCCGAGTAGACTATGGCTACACCTTC
>TRBJ2-5|TRBV11-2|.|.
CASSSDQGGETQYF
TGTGCCAGCAGCTCGGACCAGGGGGGAGAGACCCAGTACTTC
>TRBJ1-2|TRBV4-2|.|.
CASSQGWTSDVSGGYTF
TGTGCCAGCAGCCAAGGTTGGACTTCAGATGTCTCTGGTGGCTACACCTTC
>TRBJ2-7|TRBV29-1|.|.
CSVEELRGYEQYF
TGCAGCGTTGAAGAACTTAGGGGCTACGAGCAGTACTTC
>TRBJ1-5|TRBV6-1|TRBD1|.
CASSEGWTGDQPQHF
TGTGCCAGCAGTGAAGGCTGGACAGGGGACCAGCCCCAGCATTTT
>TRBJ2-5|TRBV13|TRBD1|once
CASSLYRGQETQYF
TGTGCCAGCAGCCTATACAGGGGACAGGAGACCCAGTACTTC
>TRBJ2-5|TRBV11-3|.|.
CASSSSWSAGQETQYF
TGTGCCAGCAGCTCTAGCTGGTCGGCGGGCCAAGAGACCCAGTACTTC
>TRBJ1-2|TRBV2|TRBD1|few
CASSTAQGEMDYGYTF
TGTGCCAGCAGTACCGCCCAGGGGGAGATGGACTATGGCTACACCTTC
>TRBJ1-6|TRBV30|TRBD1|.
CAWSTSPGTGSPLHF
TGTGCCTGGAGTACCTCCCCCGGGACAGGTTCACCCCTCCACTTT
>TRBJ2-1|TRBV15|TRBD2|.
CATSRDPSGSRSYNEQFF
TGTGCCACCAGCAGAGATCCTAGCGGGAGCAGGTCCTACAATGAGCAGTTCTTC
>TRBJ2-1|TRBV1|.|.
CTSSQTSGLIDEQFF
TGCACCAGCAGCCAGACTAGCGGGCTTATCGATGAGCAGTTCTTC
>TRBJ1-1|TRBV6-5|.|.
CASKNLGPTEAFF
TGTGCCAGTAAGAACCTGGGGCCCACTGAAGCTTTCTTT
>TRBJ2-4|TRBV5-1|.|.
CASRQEAKNIQYF
TGCGCCAGCCGACAGGAAGCCAAAAACATTCAGTACTTC
>TRBJ1-1|TRBV28|TRBD1|.
CASSLGTGGDYTEAFF
TGTGCCAGCAGTCTCGGGACAGGGGGTGATTATACTGAAGCTTTCTTT
>TRBJ2-7|TRBV7-9|.|.
CASSFSVGVNYEQYF
TGTGCCAGCAGCTTTTCAGTAGGAGTTAACTACGAGCAGTACTTC